Presented here are 10 T cell receptor beta chains from one specimen sequenced in a study of T cells in pancreatic ductal adenocarcinoma. Libraries were prepared by immunoSEQ multiplex PCR; TCRdb keeps only in-frame clonotypes and omits some of them. Of roughly 100,000 clones in the sample, 90% to 95% were seen once. Surgery without prior neoadjuvant therapy was the treatment of the selected pancreatic ductal adenocarcinoma patients. Sequencing was carried out using PBMCs. The receptors derive from a human donor with pancreatic ductal adenocarcinoma.

The rearrangement uses TRBV4-1 and TRBJ2-2; 7 nucleotides match TRBD1. CDR1 and CDR2 from the germline V gene are MGHRA and YSYEKL. V shed 5 bases and J 4 bases; nucleotides not matched to a gene: 4. CDR3 length equals 14 residues. The CDR3 loop is CASSTGTATGELFF. The DNA of the CDR3 is TGCGCCAGCAGCACTGGGACAGCCACCGGGGAGCTGTTTTTT.

The chain couples TRBV5-6 to TRBJ2-2, with D hard to call. Trimming took off 3 bases at V and 0 bases at J, with 9 bases between the two ends. Germline values: CDR1 SGHDT, CDR2 YYEEEE. The CDR3 totals 15 residues. CDR3 residues: CASSSPHTNTGELFF. The CDR3 DNA follows: TGTGCCAGCAGCTCCCCCCACACGAACACCGGGGAGCTGTTTTTT.

V gene TRBV6-1 combines with J gene TRBJ2-1, with 12 bases fitting TRBD2. V dropped 6 bases and J dropped 9; count of bases not matched to a gene: 3. The CDR3 consists of 13 residues. The germline V gene has CDR1 MNHNS and CDR2 SASEGT. CDR3 in amino acids: CASRETSGGEQFF. The DNA of the CDR3 is TGTGCCAGCAGGGAGACTAGCGGGGGTGAGCAGTTCTTC.

The chain couples TRBV28 to TRBJ2-7; a weak D match, TRBD2 (5 bases). This CDR3 is 13 amino acids long. Per the germline V gene, CDR1 is MDHEN and CDR2 is SYDVKM. V lost 3 bases to trimming and J lost 3 bases, with 9 bases between them. The CDR3 DNA reads as TGTGCCAGCAGTTTTGAGGGTAGCTACGAGCAGTACTTC. It specifies CASSFEGSYEQYF.

V gene TRBV4-1 combines with J gene TRBJ2-7; 9 positions match TRBD1. Germline CDR1 reads MGHRA; CDR2 reads YSYEKL. The CDR3 has 15 amino acids. The V segment lost 0 bases and the J segment 3 bases; nucleotides outside the gene matches: 3. The CDR3 protein is CASSQEWGQGYEQYF. The CDR3 region has the DNA TGCGCCAGCAGCCAAGAGTGGGGACAGGGCTACGAGCAGTACTTC.

CDR3 in amino acids: CASSLGLAANADTQYF. CDR3 DNA: TGCGCCAGCAGCTTGGGGCTAGCGGCAAACGCAGATACGCAGTATTTT. The V gene is TRBV5-1, the J gene TRBJ2-3, with 7 bases fitting TRBD2. The germline V gene has CDR1 SGHRS and CDR2 YFSETQ. V lost 0 bases and J lost 4; bases outside the gene matches: 8. The CDR3 covers 16 residues.

The chain links TRBV30 to TRBJ1-2; the match to TRBD1 covers 9 bases. Germline-derived CDR1 and CDR2 are GTSNPN and SVGIG (reference sequence). The J segment lost 6 bases and the V segment lost 2 bases, leaving 4 bases of the junction unmatched. The CDR3 contains 13 residues. Here the CDR3 reads CAWSLGTGHGYTF. CDR3 DNA sequence: TGTGCCTGGAGTTTGGGGACAGGGCATGGCTACACCTTC.

This chain joins TRBV11-3 and TRBJ2-7, with D uncertain. V shed 0 bases and J shed 3 bases, with 12 bases lying between them. The CDR3 runs to 15 residues. Germline V gene data show CDR1 as SGHNT and CDR2 as YENEEA. The CDR3 sequence: CASSLERLAGYEQYF. In nucleotides, the CDR3 is TGTGCCAGCAGCTTAGAGAGGTTGGCTGGCTACGAGCAGTACTTC.

The chain combines TRBV27 with TRBJ2-7; 7 nucleotides align to TRBD1. There are 15 residues in the CDR3. Germline V CDR1 and CDR2: MNHEY, SMNVEV (reference sequence). J gave up 3 bases and V 7 bases, and 12 bases lay outside the gene matches. The chain's CDR3 is CASKPTGQTYYEQYF. Written as DNA, the CDR3 is TGTGCCAGCAAACCAACGGGACAGACGTACTACGAGCAGTACTTC.

The chain is built from TRBV5-4 and TRBJ1-3, with TRBD1 identical over 7 bases. V was clipped by 3 bases and J by 3 bases; unmatched bases: 12. The CDR3 is 17 residues long. CDR1 is SGHNT and CDR2 is YYREEE in the germline V gene (reference sequence). Here the CDR3 reads CASSSIPPDRVGNTIYF. CDR3 coding DNA: TGTGCCAGCAGCTCCATCCCCCCCGACAGGGTTGGAAACACCATATATTTT.